This T cell receptor (beta chain) was identified during a study of blood T cell repertoires in COVID-19 (dated by TCRdb to the early 2020s). Describing the broader study: Samples from collaborators originated in the United States, Italy and Spain and spanned both the acute and convalescent phases of COVID-19. The sample metadata nearly always contained a de-identified subject ID, COVID-19 status, age in years and sex. The material from the prospective study consisted of cDNA or gDNA derived from T cells, B-cell-depleted T cells, or PBMCs. Where HLA class I and class II types were available, the types were taken from metadata supplied by the sample provider, not from assay-based typing. A freely available public database, intended as a resource for researchers studying the immune response to SARS-CoV-2, is where the repertoires were released. Deeply sampled blood TCRbeta repertoires from subjects exposed to, actively infected with, or recovered from COVID-19 were included in the dataset. The samples were drawn from the first 160 participants of the ongoing ImmuneRACE study and from over 950 subjects provided by 6 global collaborators.

TCRbeta CDR3 regions were amplified from genomic DNA using the immunoSEQ Assay, a bias-controlled multiplex PCR. Turning to the authors' computational methods: Nucleated cell counts per sample were estimated from amplification of reference gene primers within the assay. To quantify the absolute abundance of each unique TCRbeta CDR3 rearrangement, sequence reads were collapsed and filtered. Productive Simpson clonality was computed per sample as the square root of Simpson's diversity index over productive rearrangements. TCRdb took this table from immuneACCESS and kept in-frame rearrangements with V and J called. Such tables lack part of the clones; where checked against another copy, unresolved V genes explain under half of the gap, and the rest is unexplained. V, J and clone size were drawn from that table, and D and trimming were deduced from the DNA. Within this sample are approximately 160,000 clones, with over 75% of them counted one time only. The ten largest clones add up to 11% of the sample.

The full study reports these points: How much clinical and demographic metadata was included differed by source and by participant, and the metadata was provided uncurated.

Each collaborating institution followed its own protocols to collect whole blood in K2EDTA tubes. Collaborator samples were shipped for TCRbeta analysis as frozen whole blood, isolated PBMCs, or DNA extracted from either sample type. Note on this clone: No antigen is known for it. Base qualities are not provided; no much larger clone lies one nucleotide away.

V loses 0 bases at its end and J loses 5 bases; junction bases beyond the gene matches: 0. The CDR3 holds 15 amino acids from the cysteine to the phenylalanine. Only the CDR3 DNA stays, 45 bases, in frame from base 1. CDR1 and CDR2 are drawn from the germline V gene (reference sequence): MNHEY, SMNVEV. This receptor was taken from a man in his sixties with active or convalescent COVID-19. The source material was peripheral blood. Rearrangement joined TRBV27 to TRBJ2-3; 12 central nucleotides agree with TRBD2. The CDR3 protein sequence reads: CASSLSLAGGDTQYF. In nucleotides, the sequence is TGTGCCAGCAGTTTATCACTAGCGGGGGGAGATACGCAGTATTTT.